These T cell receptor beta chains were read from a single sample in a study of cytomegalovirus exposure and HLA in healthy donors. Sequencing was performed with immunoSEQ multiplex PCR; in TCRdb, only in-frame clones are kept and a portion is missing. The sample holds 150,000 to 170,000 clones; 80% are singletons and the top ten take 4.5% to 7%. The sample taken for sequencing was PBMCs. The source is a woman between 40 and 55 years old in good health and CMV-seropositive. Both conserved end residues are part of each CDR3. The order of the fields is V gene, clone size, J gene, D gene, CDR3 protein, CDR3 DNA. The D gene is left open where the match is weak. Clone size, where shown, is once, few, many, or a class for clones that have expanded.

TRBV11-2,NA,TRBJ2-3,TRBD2,CASSRPGGGSGTDTQYF,TGTGCCAGCAGCCGACCGGGGGGAGGTTCGGGCACAGATACGCAGTATTTT
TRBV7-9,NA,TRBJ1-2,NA,CASSEIYGYTF,TGTGCCAGCAGCGAGATATATGGCTACACCTTC
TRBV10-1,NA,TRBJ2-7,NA,CASSEAGPYEQYF,TGCGCCAGCAGTGAGGCGGGCCCCTACGAGCAGTACTTC
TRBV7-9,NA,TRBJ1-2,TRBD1,CASSFWDREKGYTF,TGTGCCAGCAGCTTTTGGGACAGGGAAAAAGGCTACACCTTC
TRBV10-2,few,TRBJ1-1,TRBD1,CASRGTGERGTEAFF,TGCGCCAGCAGAGGAACAGGGGAAAGGGGCACTGAAGCTTTCTTT
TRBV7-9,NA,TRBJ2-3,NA,CASSYPSSSPEKRTQYF,TGTGCCAGCAGCTACCCCTCTAGCTCTCCGGAGAAACGTACGCAGTATTTT
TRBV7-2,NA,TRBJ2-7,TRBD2,CASSLELAGTYEQYF,TGTGCCAGCAGCTTGGAGCTAGCGGGGACCTACGAGCAGTACTTC
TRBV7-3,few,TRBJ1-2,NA,CASSLGENYGYTF,TGTGCCAGCAGCTTAGGGGAGAACTATGGCTACACCTTC
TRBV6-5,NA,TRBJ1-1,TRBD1,CASSETGEGFTEAFF,TGTGCCAGCAGCGAAACAGGGGAAGGCTTCACTGAAGCTTTCTTT
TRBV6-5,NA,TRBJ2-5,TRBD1,CASSADRGRFQTQYF,TGTGCCAGCAGCGCGGACAGGGGGAGGTTCCAGACCCAGTACTTC
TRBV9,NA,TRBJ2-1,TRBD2,CASSTGLDLSNEQFF,TGTGCCAGCAGCACCGGACTAGATCTAAGCAATGAGCAGTTCTTC
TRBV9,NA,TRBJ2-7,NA,CASSVGSEVTYEQYF,TGTGCCAGCAGCGTAGGATCCGAGGTTACCTACGAGCAGTACTTC
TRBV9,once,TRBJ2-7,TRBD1,CASSVASGTGYYEQYF,TGTGCCAGCAGCGTAGCCTCCGGGACAGGCTACTACGAGCAGTACTTC
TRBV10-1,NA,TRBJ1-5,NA,CASSEVRGGPQHF,TGCGCCAGCAGTGAGGTACGGGGAGGGCCCCAGCATTTT
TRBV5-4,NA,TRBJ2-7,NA,CASSLSPLDEQYF,TGTGCCAGCAGCTTGTCCCCCTTAGACGAGCAGTACTTC
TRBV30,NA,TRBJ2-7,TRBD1,CACRDRRSPSYEQYF,TGTGCCTGCAGGGACAGGCGGTCCCCCTCCTACGAGCAGTACTTC
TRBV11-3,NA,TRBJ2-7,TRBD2,CASSGLAGSYEQYF,TGTGCCAGCAGCGGACTAGCGGGAAGCTACGAGCAGTACTTC
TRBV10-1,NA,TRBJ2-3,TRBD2,CASSGSGSSDTQYF,TGCGCCAGCAGTGGTAGCGGGAGTTCAGATACGCAGTATTTT
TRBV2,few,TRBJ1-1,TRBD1,CASMGQGAIAFF,TGTGCCAGCATGGGACAGGGGGCTATTGCTTTCTTT
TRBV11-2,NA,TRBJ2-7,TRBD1,CASSIGQGQYEQYF,TGTGCCAGCAGCATCGGACAGGGGCAATACGAGCAGTACTTC
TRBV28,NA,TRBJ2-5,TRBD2,CASSFQAGLAGEGVGETQYF,TGTGCCAGCAGTTTCCAGGCCGGACTAGCGGGAGAGGGAGTAGGAGAGACCCAGTACTTC
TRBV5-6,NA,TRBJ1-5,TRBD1,CASSSDRGGIYGQPQHF,TGTGCCAGCAGCTCGGACAGGGGCGGTATTTATGGTCAGCCCCAGCATTTT
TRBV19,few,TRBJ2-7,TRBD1,CASSVGQGALEQYF,TGTGCCAGTAGTGTGGGACAGGGGGCGCTTGAGCAGTACTTC
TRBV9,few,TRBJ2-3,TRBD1,CASSVGGTGISKAQYF,TGTGCCAGCAGCGTAGGCGGGACAGGGATTTCGAAAGCGCAGTATTTT
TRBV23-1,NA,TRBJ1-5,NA,CARWACNQPQHF,TGCGCCCGTTGGGCTTGCAATCAGCCCCAGCATTTT
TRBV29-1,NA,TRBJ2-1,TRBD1,CSVESQGQENNEQFF,TGCAGCGTTGAATCCCAGGGACAGGAAAACAATGAGCAGTTCTTC
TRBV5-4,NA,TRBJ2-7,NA,CASSLEMGGINNEQYF,TGTGCCAGCAGCTTGGAGATGGGCGGGATAAACAACGAGCAGTACTTC
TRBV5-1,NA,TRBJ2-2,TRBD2,CASSLRLAGETGELFF,TGCGCCAGCAGCTTGCGACTAGCGGGAGAAACCGGGGAGCTGTTTTTT
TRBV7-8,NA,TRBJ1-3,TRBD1,CASSPGQGNGNTIYF,TGTGCCAGCAGCCCCGGACAGGGAAATGGAAACACCATATATTTT
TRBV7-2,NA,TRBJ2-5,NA,CASSPVSETQYF,TGTGCCAGCAGCCCTGTCTCGGAGACCCAGTACTTC
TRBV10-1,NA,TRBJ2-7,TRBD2,CASSGLAGESEQYF,TGCGCCAGCAGTGGCCTAGCGGGAGAAAGTGAGCAGTACTTC
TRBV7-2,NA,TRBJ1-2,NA,CASSLGGGANGYTF,TGTGCCAGCAGCTTAGGTGGGGGCGCGAATGGCTACACCTTC
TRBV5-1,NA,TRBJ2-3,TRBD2,CASSVAGSTDTQYF,TGCGCCAGCAGCGTAGCGGGGAGCACAGATACGCAGTATTTT
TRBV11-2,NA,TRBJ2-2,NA,CASSCPPPGENTGELFF,TGTGCCAGCAGCTGCCCTCCCCCGGGAGAGAACACCGGGGAGCTGTTTTTT
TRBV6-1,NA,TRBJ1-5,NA,CASSVQGSNQPQHF,TGTGCCAGCAGTGTACAGGGTAGCAATCAGCCCCAGCATTTT
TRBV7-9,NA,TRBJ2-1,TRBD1,CASSLPRDRAYNEQFF,TGTGCCAGCAGCTTACCCCGGGACAGGGCCTACAATGAGCAGTTCTTC
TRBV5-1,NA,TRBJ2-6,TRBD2,CASSSGLAGKTGGANVLTF,TGCGCCAGCAGCTCGGGACTAGCGGGGAAGACCGGGGGGGCCAACGTCCTGACTTTC
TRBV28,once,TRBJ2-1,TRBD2,CASRGTSSYNEQFF,TGTGCCAGCAGGGGGACTAGCTCCTACAATGAGCAGTTCTTC
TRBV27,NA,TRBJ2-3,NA,CASRGRDSPITDTQYF,TGTGCCAGTAGGGGCAGGGACTCCCCTATCACAGATACGCAGTATTTT
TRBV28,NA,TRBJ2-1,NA,CASYSGLHNEQFF,TGTGCCAGCTATTCGGGACTTCACAATGAGCAGTTCTTC
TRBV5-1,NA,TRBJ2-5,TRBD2,CASRTSGSETQYF,TGCGCCAGCAGGACGAGCGGGAGTGAGACCCAGTACTTC